This T cell receptor beta chain derives from a study of OX40 agonist ivuxolimab in advanced cancers. Background on the study: Treatment of patients was with ivuxolimab, an agonistic anti-OX40 (CD134) antibody. Partial responses occurred in three patients (one hepatocellular carcinoma, two cutaneous melanoma). Study-wide findings and caveats: Some nonresponders also had low normalized T-cell clonal expansion.

Of note for this clone: Its antigen is unknown.

Trimming stripped 2 bases from V and 0 bases from J, with 11 bases between. Germline values: CDR1 WSHSY, CDR2 SAAADI. The CDR3 has 16 residues. Autoimmune disease history or systemic immunosuppression barred patients. Generated by immunoSEQ multiplex PCR, the TCRdb table keeps only in-frame clones and is missing some. The table includes about 72,000 clones, more than 65% detected once. The rearrangement links TRBV10-2 to TRBJ1-5, with no clear D. The TCR sequence derives from an adult with an advanced solid tumor such as melanoma, head and neck, liver or kidney cancer. Sample: CD4+ or CD8+ T cells sorted from blood, taken in a trial of the OX40 agonist ivuxolimab. CDR3 in DNA: TGCGCCAGCAGTGAGGACTGGGCGCCTAGCAATCAGCCCCAGCATTTT. Translating gives CASSEDWAPSNQPQHF.